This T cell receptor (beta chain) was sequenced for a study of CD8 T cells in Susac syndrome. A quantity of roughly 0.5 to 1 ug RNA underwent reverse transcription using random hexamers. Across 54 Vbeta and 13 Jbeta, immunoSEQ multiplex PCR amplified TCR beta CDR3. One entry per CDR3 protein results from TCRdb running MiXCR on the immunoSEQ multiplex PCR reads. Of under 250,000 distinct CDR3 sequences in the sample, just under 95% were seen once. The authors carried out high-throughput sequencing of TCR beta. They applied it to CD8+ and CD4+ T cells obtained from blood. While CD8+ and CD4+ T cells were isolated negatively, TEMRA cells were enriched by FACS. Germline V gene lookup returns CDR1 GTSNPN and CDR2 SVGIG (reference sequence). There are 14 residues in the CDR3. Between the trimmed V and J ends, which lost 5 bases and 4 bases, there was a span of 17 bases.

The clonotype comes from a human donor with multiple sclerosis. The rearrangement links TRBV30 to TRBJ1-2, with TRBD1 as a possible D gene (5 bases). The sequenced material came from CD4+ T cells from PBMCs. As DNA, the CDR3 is TGTGCCTGGTCCTTCTCCGGGACCCTCTATGGCTACACCTTC. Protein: CAWSFSGTLYGYTF.